This TCR beta chain was identified during a study of early T cells in non-severe SARS-CoV-2 infection (dated by TCRdb to the early 2020s). With regard to the full study: Because TCR sequencing was done on bulk RNA from unsorted whole blood, the alpha and beta chains could not be paired.

Reading from cysteine to phenylalanine, the CDR3 counts 15 amino acids. The retained sequence is limited to the CDR3, 45 bases, with the frame set at the first base. The germline V gene specifies SNHLY as CDR1 and FYNNEI as CDR2. V loses 4 bases, J loses 0 bases, and the germline ends lie 9 bases apart. Overall study results and their limits: Matching against VDJdb was skewed toward anti-spike CD8 responses, likely underestimated virus-specific expansions, and missed private and CD4 specificities.

The protocol used for the library was 5' RACE. Sequencing was performed on a NextSeq 500. To correct for sequencing error and PCR bias, the TCR library protocol tagged individual cDNA molecules with unique molecular identifiers. Sequencing covered both TCR alpha and beta chains, and within each sample the abundances of alpha and beta sequences were tightly co-correlated. The published analysis was carried out like this. Decombinator V4 was used to perform V gene, J gene and CDR3 annotation of TCR sequences. TCRs were defined as expanded if a significant change between any two time points was detected under a Poisson model with p below 0.0001. Abundances of TCRs were expressed as counts per million after normalisation to the total number of TCRs sequenced in each sample. TRAV1-2 paired with TRAJ12, TRAJ20 or TRAJ33 defined MAIT TCRs, while TRAV10 paired with TRAJ18 defined iNKT TCRs. VDJdb, accessed 1 November 2021, was searched for CMV, EBV and SARS-CoV-2 annotated TCRs, with TCRs annotated for multiple antigens excluded. The public sequencing data were trimmed at Q25 with fastp and processed into clonotypes with MiXCR by TCRdb, which kept only in-frame beta chains. When rows share a CDR3 protein, they turn into one entry using the most common DNA and genes. The V and J calls were not made by the authors but by TCRdb's processing. Within this sample are more than 30,000 distinct CDR3 sequences, with 6% to 7.5% of them counted one time only. About 12% of the sample is held by the ten biggest clonotypes.

Set within a cohort of healthcare workers in London, UK, this nested case-control study involved weekly PCR testing of nasopharyngeal swabs along with blood sampling. Between 23 and 31 March 2020, the week of the UK lockdown, healthcare workers were enrolled and then followed up weekly for as long as 16 weeks. This clonotype was detected a few times. Which antigen it targets is not known. Base qualities are not at hand, and no much larger clone is one base apart. The sequence links TRBV2 to TRBJ2-2; confidence is insufficient to name the D gene. This material consisted of whole blood, taken at baseline. The receptor's source is an adult who was a healthcare worker with PCR-confirmed SARS-CoV-2 infection or an uninfected control (not recorded which). The DNA sequence is given as TGTGCCAGCAGTGTTAGGTGGTCGAACACCGGGGAGCTGTTTTTT. Translation gives CASSVRWSNTGELFF.